This T cell receptor (beta chain) appears in the sequencing data of a study of cytomegalovirus exposure and HLA in healthy donors. Of note for this clone: At one of its ends the junction is not consistent with the germline gene, which may arise from a read error.

The CDR3 is made up of 11 amino acids. Germline V gives CDR1 SEHNR, CDR2 FQNEAQ (reference sequence). With 60 Vbeta and 13 Jbeta primers, the PCR was carried out. Profiling relied on immunoSEQ multiplex PCR, and the TCRdb table lists in-frame clones only, not all of them. The repertoire consists of around 150,000 clones, with approximately 76% occurring once and the leading ten covering around 1.4%. The clonotype originates from a man aged 60 to 69 in good health and CMV-seronegative. Material: PBMCs. The rearrangement links TRBV7-9 to TRBJ1-2; 7 bases align to TRBD1. CDR3 nucleotide sequence: TGTTCCAGCAGCTTACAGGGGGGCTACACCTTC. Its protein is CSSSLQGGYTF.